Below, 25 T cell receptor beta chains from the same sample are listed, as sequenced in a study of shared T cell receptors in the human thymus. Profiled with immunoSEQ multiplex PCR; TCRdb holds only in-frame clones, not every one. Here the sample spans some 720,000 clones, around 87% being singletons. These data were likewise used in another study, on human thymus T cells.

Sequencing was performed on thymocytes. These receptors all stem from a boy in the first two years of life with a congenital heart defect.

The chain recombines TRBV19 with TRBJ1-1; 9 bases match TRBD1. V was clipped by 3 bases and J by 4 bases; unmatched bases: 3. The CDR3 contains 14 residues. Germline V CDR1 and CDR2: LNHDA, SQIVND (reference sequence). DNA for the CDR3: TGTGCCAGTAGTATGAGGACAGGGGCCACTGAAGCTTTCTTT. This encodes CASSMRTGATEAFF.

V usage is TRBV21-1 and J usage is TRBJ2-7; the table's D call, TRBD1, was not checked against the DNA. TRBV21-1 is a known pseudogene. This CDR3 is built from 14 residues. The DNA of the CDR3 is TGTGCCAGCAATCCGGGCAGGGGTAAAGACGAGCAGTACTTC. It yields the protein CASNPGRGKDEQYF.

The J gene is TRBJ1-5, the V gene TRBV19; 7 bases are shared with TRBD1. The CDR3 covers 17 residues. Germline CDR1 is LNHDA and CDR2 is SQIVND (reference sequence). Germline trimming cut 5 bases from V and 1 base from J; bases unmatched to any gene: 11. The CDR3 loop is CASSVPAPGQSNQPQHF. The CDR3, as DNA: TGTGCCAGTAGTGTACCGGCTCCGGGACAGAGCAATCAGCCCCAGCATTTT.

Written as DNA, the CDR3 is TGTGCCAGTTCCCCGGGACAACAATATGAGCACGAGCAGTACTTC. Translated, it gives CASSPGQQYEHEQYF. V is TRBV2 and J is TRBJ2-7, with a weak D call TRBD1 (6 bases). Germline assignment: CDR1 SNHLY and CDR2 FYNNEI. The V gene lost 9 bases and the J gene lost 5 bases, with 23 bases spanning the gap. This CDR3 region has 15 residues.

The chain has TRBV15 and TRBJ1-1, with 10 nucleotides matching TRBD1. The CDR3 extends over 17 amino acids. From germline, CDR1 is LNHNV and CDR2 YYDKDF (reference sequence). After removal of 1 base from V and 1 base from J, the junction contained 6 bases not matched to a gene. The CDR3 nucleotides are TGTGCCACCAGCAGAGTGGGACAGGGGTTGGGGAACACTGAAGCTTTCTTT. It codes for CATSRVGQGLGNTEAFF.

This clone was seen just once. This chain uses TRBV6-6 with TRBJ2-5; D perhaps matches TRBD2 (6 bases). The J call is uncertain, as TRBJ2-7 better fits the DNA end. This CDR3 comprises 16 residues. Germline CDR1 reads MNHNY; CDR2 reads SVGAGI (reference sequence). The CDR3 sequence: CASSPRGIPVEYEQYF. The CDR3 region has the DNA TGTGCCAGCAGTCCACGGGGGATCCCGGTTGAATACGAGCAGTACTTC.

The V call is TRBV4-1, the J call TRBJ2-7, with TRBD2 matching 8 bases. V lost 0 bases and J lost 0; bases outside the gene matches: 10. The CDR3 has 18 amino acids. Germline V gene data show CDR1 as MGHRA and CDR2 as YSYEKL. CDR3 in amino acids: CASSQDLVLAGYSYEQYF. CDR3 DNA: TGCGCCAGCAGCCAAGATCTTGTCCTAGCGGGCTACTCCTACGAGCAGTACTTC.

V gene TRBV7-9 combines with J gene TRBJ2-7; 9 positions agree with TRBD1. This CDR3 contains 14 residues. J lost 6 bases, V lost 7 bases, and 10 bases had no gene match. Germline CDR1 and CDR2: SEHNR and FQNEAQ (reference sequence). The CDR3 sequence: CASTITGTGCEQYF. CDR3 in DNA: TGTGCCAGCACCATTACCGGGACAGGGTGCGAGCAGTACTTC.

This rearrangement joins TRBV11-2 to TRBJ2-1; 10 bases match TRBD2. With 4 bases clipped from V and 5 bases from J, the junction kept 5 bases outside the gene matches. Germline V CDR1 and CDR2: SGHAT, FQNNGV. CDR3 size: 15 residues. DNA for the CDR3: TGTGCCAGCAGCTGGAGCGGGAGGGCCCACAATGAGCAGTTCTTC. This sequence encodes CASSWSGRAHNEQFF.

This sequence joins TRBV4-1 and TRBJ1-3; D is ambiguous. CDR1 and CDR2 from the germline V gene are MGHRA and YSYEKL. Trimming stripped 0 bases from V and 0 bases from J, with 27 bases between. This CDR3 is built from 22 residues. The CDR3 DNA is TGCGCCAGCAGCCAAGATGGCAGGATACACTCTCCCCACACTTTCTCTGGAAACACCATATATTTT. Translating gives CASSQDGRIHSPHTFSGNTIYF.

The CDR3 loop is CASLVAGVGETQYF. Written as DNA, the CDR3 is TGTGCCAGTCTTGTAGCGGGAGTAGGGGAGACCCAGTACTTC. V is TRBV11-2 and J is TRBJ2-5; 9 nucleotides line up with TRBD2. J gave up 5 bases and V 9 bases, and 10 bases lay outside the gene matches. This CDR3 is built from 14 residues. Germline V gene lookup returns CDR1 SGHAT and CDR2 FQNNGV. Variable domain in full (rest from reference TRBV11-2 and TRBJ2-5): EAGVAQSPRYKIIEKRQSVAFWCNPISGHATLYWYQQILGQGPKLLIQFQNNGVVDDSQLPKDRFSAERLKGVDSTLKIQPAKLEDSAVYLCASLVAGVGETQYFGPGTRLLVL.

The V gene is TRBV28, the J gene TRBJ2-7; possibly TRBD2 for D (6 bases). This CDR3 region has 15 residues. V dropped 5 bases and J dropped 6 bases, with 20 bases sitting between them. The germline V gene encodes CDR1 MDHEN and CDR2 SYDVKM. The CDR3 DNA follows: TGTGCCAGCAGTCACGGGGACTCCCCCTTTTGCGAGCAGTACTTC. This gives the protein CASSHGDSPFCEQYF.

The V call is TRBV14, the J call TRBJ2-5; D is perhaps TRBD1 (5 bases). CDR3 length equals 16 residues. The germline CDR1 and CDR2 sequences are SGHDN and FVKESK. The germline V and J ends were trimmed by 3 bases and 2 bases, with 16 bases remaining between them. In nucleotides, the CDR3 is TGTGCCAGCAGCCAGACGGGCAGGGATTCTCAAGAGACCCAGTACTTC. It specifies CASSQTGRDSQETQYF.

J is TRBJ2-1 and V is TRBV4-2; D possibly corresponds to TRBD2 (6 bases). The length of the CDR3 is 15 residues. Germline CDR1 reads LGHNA; CDR2 reads YNFKEQ. V lost 3 bases, J lost 6 bases, and 15 bases lay in between. The DNA of the CDR3 is TGTGCCAGCAGCCATCCGGGACTTCCGATCAATGAGCAGTTCTTC. Protein sequence: CASSHPGLPINEQFF.

This clone has just one count. The CDR3 coding sequence is TGCGCCAGCTTATCGAGCGGGGCACACAATGAGCAGTTCTTC. Translated: CASLSSGAHNEQFF. The gene calls are TRBV10-2 and TRBJ2-1; 7 bases line up with TRBD2. With V trimmed by 8 bases and J by 5 bases, 9 bases remained unmatched. This CDR3 has 14 residues. Germline CDR1 is WSHSY and CDR2 is SAAADI.

The rearrangement joins TRBV29-1 to TRBJ2-1; perhaps TRBD2 as D (5 bases). CDR1 and CDR2 from the germline V gene are SQVTM and ANQGSEA. CDR3 length equals 13 residues. Trimming removed 8 bases from V and 1 base from J, with 12 bases in between. CDR3 nucleotides: TGCAGCCCCCGCCGGGGATCCTACAATGAGCAGTTCTTC. It yields the protein CSPRRGSYNEQFF.

The chain couples TRBV5-1 to TRBJ2-2; perhaps TRBD2 as D (6 bases). Germline V lookup: CDR1 SGHRS, CDR2 YFSETQ. V was shortened by 2 bases and J by 4 bases, with 15 bases between the two germline ends. This CDR3 spans 16 amino acids. DNA of the CDR3: TGCGCCAGCAGCTTCCCTGGACTACCTTTCACCGGGGAGCTGTTTTTT. Translated: CASSFPGLPFTGELFF.

With regard to this clone: The DNA is left out, because the CDR3 cannot be placed on it with certainty; the CDR3 is given as TCRdb lists it. The chain employs TRBV7-6 and TRBJ2-5; the DNA was not compared with TRBD2, the D call given in the table. The CDR3 is 21 amino acids long, termini counted. Per the germline V gene, CDR1 is SGHVS and CDR2 is FNYEAQ. The CDR3: CASSLEAGLVPRDPVLRTQYF.

The chain links TRBV9 to TRBJ2-1, with 15 bases lining up with TRBD2. This CDR3 contains 20 residues. Trimming took 4 bases from V and 1 from J; bases not matched to a gene: 12. Per the germline V gene, CDR1 is SGDLS and CDR2 is YYNGEE. CDR3 bases: TGTGCCAGCAGCCCCAGGACTAGCGGGAGGGCCCGGTCTTCCTACAATGAGCAGTTCTTC. Translating it yields CASSPRTSGRARSSYNEQFF.

The count of this clone is one. V gene TRBV27 combines with J gene TRBJ1-3; 7 nucleotides agree with TRBD1. Germline V gives CDR1 MNHEY, CDR2 SMNVEV (reference sequence). CDR3 length equals 17 residues. V was pared by 5 bases and J by 2 bases, with 12 bases of the junction left unmatched. As DNA, the CDR3 is TGTGCCAGCAGTGAAGGTATCCCGGGGACAGCTGGAAACACCATATATTTT. The encoded protein is CASSEGIPGTAGNTIYF.

This clone occurred once. The chain recombines TRBV7-2 with TRBJ2-7; 7 bases fit TRBD1. Trimming at V came to 4 bases and at J to 2 bases, leaving 8 bases not matched to a gene. In germline, CDR1 is SGHTA, CDR2 FQGNSA. The CDR3 has 15 residues. DNA of the CDR3: TGTGCCAGCAGCTGCCTGTTGGACAGGACCTACGAGCAGTACTTC. This codes for CASSCLLDRTYEQYF.

The chain is built from TRBV27 and TRBJ1-5; TRBD1 agrees at 9 bases. CDR3 length: 15 residues. V dropped 5 bases and J dropped 5; count of bases not matched to a gene: 7. Germline assignment: CDR1 MNHEY and CDR2 SMNVEV (reference sequence). The CDR3 sequence: CASSPLDRGDQPQHF. The CDR3 DNA is TGTGCCAGCAGTCCCCTTGACAGGGGGGATCAGCCCCAGCATTTT.

This clone was observed a few times. The rearrangement uses TRBV7-2 and TRBJ2-7, with a possible D match to TRBD2 (6 bases). The length of the CDR3 is 15 residues. Deletions cut 2 bases from V and 0 bases from J, with 11 bases between. Germline CDR1 SGHTA, CDR2 FQGNSA. CDR3 DNA: TGTGCCAGCAGCTTATGGGCGGGAAGCTCCTACGAGCAGTACTTC. This encodes CASSLWAGSSYEQYF.

This clone was detected only once. The chain joins TRBV7-9 to TRBJ2-7, with TRBD1 matching 7 bases. Trimming took 5 bases from V and 3 from J; bases not matched to a gene: 16. This CDR3 has 17 amino acids. Germline V gene sequence: CDR1 SEHNR, CDR2 FQNEAQ (reference sequence). The chain's CDR3 is CASSQPRTGQGVYEQYF. The CDR3 DNA is TGTGCCAGCAGCCAACCCCGGACAGGCCAGGGAGTCTACGAGCAGTACTTC.

The chain recombines TRBV6-5 with TRBJ2-1; tentatively, D is TRBD2 (5 bases). There are 14 residues in the CDR3. CDR1 MNHEY and CDR2 SVGAGI come from the germline V gene. V gave up 4 bases and J gave up 7 bases, with 14 bases separating them. CDR3 loop: CASSSQRRRNEQFF. The CDR3 bases are TGTGCCAGCAGTTCCCAGCGGAGGAGGAATGAGCAGTTCTTC.